Listed below are T cell receptor beta chains from one sample, sequenced in a study of blood T cell repertoires in COVID-19. Data came from immunoSEQ multiplex PCR; TCRdb stores just in-frame clones and leaves some out. This sample has approximately 240,000 clones, with around 80% found just once. The sequencing sample was made of peripheral blood. The receptors shown here come from a woman aged 40 to 55 who had recovered from COVID-19. The CDR3 runs from the conserved cysteine through the conserved F or W. The D gene is left open where the match is weak. The size field is filled for only some rows; it gives once, few, many or a size class.

d_call	v_call	j_call	clone_size	cdr3_nt	cdr3_aa
TRBD1	TRBV5-5	TRBJ1-1	NA	TGTGCCAGCAGCCGGCAGGGGGACACTGAAGCTTTCTTT	CASSRQGDTEAFF
TRBD1	TRBV5-4	TRBJ2-7	few	TGTGCCAGCAGCTGGAACCGGGACAGTAGCTCCTACGAGCAGTACTTC	CASSWNRDSSSYEQYF
NA	TRBV29-1	TRBJ2-5	NA	TGCAGCGTTGAAGTTCTCCAACGGGAGACCCAGTACTTC	CSVEVLQRETQYF
NA	TRBV7-2	TRBJ2-5	once	TGTGCCAGCAGCCCACAGGGTTTTCGAGAGACCCAGTACTTC	CASSPQGFRETQYF
NA	TRBV9	TRBJ1-6	NA	TGTGCCAGCAGCGGCCGTGGACAGAGCTCCTATAATTCACCCCTCCACTTT	CASSGRGQSSYNSPLHF
TRBD1	TRBV28	TRBJ2-1	NA	TGTGCCAGCAGTCCCCCCCAGACAGGGAATTCGGCCTTTTTCGATGAGCAGTTCTTC	CASSPPQTGNSAFFDEQFF
NA	TRBV11-2	TRBJ2-5	NA	TGTGCCAGCAGCTTAGATCTCAACAGACAAGAGACCCAGTACTTC	CASSLDLNRQETQYF
NA	TRBV7-2	TRBJ2-3	NA	TGTGCCAGCAGCTTAGGACAGGCCGCAGATACGCAGTATTTT	CASSLGQAADTQYF
NA	TRBV6-1	TRBJ2-2	NA	TGTGCCAGCAGTGAAATTACTCCTAACATGGGGGGTACCGGGGAGCTGTTTTTT	CASSEITPNMGGTGELFF
TRBD1	TRBV27	TRBJ1-2	NA	TGTGCCAGCAGTTTCTATCCGACAGGGGCGCGTGGCTACACCTTC	CASSFYPTGARGYTF
NA	TRBV5-8	TRBJ1-2	NA	TGTGCCAGCAGCTCCTACTCCTCCTATGGCTACACCTTC	CASSSYSSYGYTF
TRBD1	TRBV6-5	TRBJ1-2	NA	TGTGCCAGCAGTTGGGGACAGTCTGGCTACACCTTC	CASSWGQSGYTF
NA	TRBV6-6	TRBJ1-2	NA	TGTGCCAGCAGTTATCTGCGCCAGGGGAACGCTGGTGGCTACACCTTC	CASSYLRQGNAGGYTF
NA	TRBV7-2	TRBJ2-5	NA	TGTGCCAGCAGCAAATCACAAAGGGGAGAGACCCAGTACTTC	CASSKSQRGETQYF
TRBD1	TRBV10-3	TRBJ2-7	NA	TGTGCCATCAGTGAGTCCCGGACAGGTTACCACGAGCAGTACTTC	CAISESRTGYHEQYF
NA	TRBV5-6	TRBJ2-7	once	TGTGCCAGCAGCTTTGCGGGATACTACGAGCAGTACTTC	CASSFAGYYEQYF
NA	TRBV19	TRBJ2-7	NA	TGTGCCAGTAAGGTCTCGGGGGAAGGTTACGAGCAGTACTTC	CASKVSGEGYEQYF
TRBD2	TRBV7-2	TRBJ2-2	few	TGTGCCAGCAGCTTACAGGGCGGGGGTAACACCGGGGAGCTGTTTTTT	CASSLQGGGNTGELFF
NA	TRBV9	TRBJ1-1	NA	TGTGCCAGCAGCGTAGATGTTATGACGGGGACGGGGGATACTGAAGCTTTCTTT	CASSVDVMTGTGDTEAFF
NA	TRBV27	TRBJ1-5	few	TGTGCCAGCAGTTTGTTTTGGGGGCAGGTTGATCAGCCCCAGCATTTT	CASSLFWGQVDQPQHF
NA	TRBV12-3/TRBV12-4	TRBJ1-5	NA	TGTGCCAGCAGTTTAACAGGGAACCAGCCCCAGCATTTT	CASSLTGNQPQHF
TRBD1	TRBV14	TRBJ1-1	NA	TGTGCCAGCAGCCGACAGGGGAAGAACACTGAAGCTTTCTTT	CASSRQGKNTEAFF
NA	TRBV6-5	TRBJ1-5	NA	TGTGCCAGCATCACACAGGGTGTGGGCAATCAGCCCCAGCATTTT	CASITQGVGNQPQHF
NA	TRBV15	TRBJ1-2	NA	TGTGCCACCAGCAACCCCAGAGACAGTAACTATGGCTACACCTTC	CATSNPRDSNYGYTF
NA	TRBV7-9	TRBJ1-6	NA	TGTGCCAGCAGCTTAGGGCAGACAAATTCACCCCTCCACTTT	CASSLGQTNSPLHF
TRBD1	TRBV7-2	TRBJ2-1	NA	TGTGCCAGCAGCTCAGGACAGGGCTCCTACAATGAGCAGTTCTTC	CASSSGQGSYNEQFF
TRBD2	TRBV4-2	TRBJ2-3	NA	TGTGCCAGCAGCCAAGATAATGCGGGGGGATCCACAGATACGCAGTATTTT	CASSQDNAGGSTDTQYF
TRBD1	TRBV18	TRBJ1-6	NA	TGTGCCAGCTCACCCCCGGGACAGGGTGCCAATTCACCCCTCCACTTT	CASSPPGQGANSPLHF
TRBD1	TRBV7-8	TRBJ1-6	NA	TGTGCCAGCAGTTCATCTACCGTGGACAGGTTGCTCTTT	CASSSSTVDRLLF
NA	TRBV19	TRBJ2-5	once	TGTGCCAGCGCAGGGCTGCACCAAGAGACCCAGTACTTC	CASAGLHQETQYF
NA	TRBV6-6	TRBJ1-1	NA	TGTGCCAGCAGTTACTCCGCAGTAAACACTGAAGCTTTCTTT	CASSYSAVNTEAFF
NA	TRBV7-4	TRBJ1-1	NA	TGTGCCAGCAGCGGAGGGATTAACACTGAAGCTTTCTTT	CASSGGINTEAFF
TRBD2	TRBV6-6	TRBJ2-5	once	TGTGCCAGCAGTCCTACTCTTACTAGCGGGGTCCAAGAGACCCAGTACTTC	CASSPTLTSGVQETQYF
NA	TRBV19	TRBJ1-5	NA	TGTGCCAGTAGCGGGAAGGGGGTGGGTAATAGCAATCAGCCCCAGCATTTT	CASSGKGVGNSNQPQHF
NA	TRBV5-6	TRBJ1-1	once	TGTGCCAGCAGCCGGGGATACACTGAAGCTTTCTTT	CASSRGYTEAFF
NA	TRBV6-5	TRBJ2-5	NA	TGTGCCAGCAGTTACGCGGCGGAGACCCAGTACTTC	CASSYAAETQYF
TRBD1	TRBV7-8	TRBJ1-3	NA	TGTGCCAGCAGTCGAACAGGGGGTAGAGGAAACACCATATATTTT	CASSRTGGRGNTIYF
TRBD1	TRBV28	TRBJ2-5	NA	TGTGCCAGCAGTGTCGACAGGGGAGGAAGGACCCAGTACTTC	CASSVDRGGRTQYF
NA	TRBV5-1	TRBJ2-2	NA	TGCGCCAGCAGCCCAGGGAATGACGGGGAGCTGTTTTTT	CASSPGNDGELFF
NA	TRBV9	TRBJ2-2	NA	TGTGCCAGCGGAGCCCCGAACACCGGGGAGCTGTTTTTT	CASGAPNTGELFF
NA	TRBV6-5	TRBJ1-1	NA	TGTGCCAGCAGCTTGGACACTTTGAACACTGAAGCTTTCTTT	CASSLDTLNTEAFF
TRBD1	TRBV7-2	TRBJ2-1	NA	TGTGCCAGCAGCTTAGGGACAGGGAAGGTCAATGAGCAGTTCTTC	CASSLGTGKVNEQFF
NA	TRBV5-4	TRBJ2-3	few	TGTGCCAGCAGCTTGGAGTCTTCCCAGGTGGATACGCAGTATTTT	CASSLESSQVDTQYF
TRBD1	TRBV29-1	TRBJ2-1	NA	TGCAGCGTTGACAGGGGGCCTTACAATGAGCAGTTCTTC	CSVDRGPYNEQFF
NA	TRBV4-2	TRBJ2-1	NA	TGTGCCAGCAGCCAACTGGACAGAGGGGATGAGCAGTTCTTC	CASSQLDRGDEQFF
TRBD2	TRBV6-2/TRBV6-3	TRBJ2-7	NA	TGTGCCAGCAGTAGGGTCCCTAGCGGGGGCCACGAGCAGTACTTC	CASSRVPSGGHEQYF
NA	TRBV12-3/TRBV12-4	TRBJ1-1	NA	TGTGCCAGCAGTCCCGCTGGGGGGGTTGAAGCTTTCTTT	CASSPAGGVEAFF
NA	TRBV5-1	TRBJ2-2	NA	TGCGCCAGCACCCTAAGCGGGTCAAACACCGGGGAGCTGTTTTTT	CASTLSGSNTGELFF
NA	TRBV4-3	TRBJ1-1	NA	TGCGCCAGCAGCCCCTCGGAGCTACTGAACACTGAAGCTTTCTTT	CASSPSELLNTEAFF
TRBD2	TRBV11-3	TRBJ2-4	NA	TGTGCCAGCAGCTTAGGCATAGCGGGGCTAGCCAAAAACATTCAGTACTTC	CASSLGIAGLAKNIQYF
TRBD1	TRBV27	TRBJ2-7	NA	TGTGCCAGCAGTTTAGGGGGACAGGTAACCTACGAGCAGTACTTC	CASSLGGQVTYEQYF
TRBD2	TRBV28	TRBJ2-3	NA	TGTGCCAGCAGATTAGCGGGGAACACAGATACGCAGTATTTT	CASRLAGNTDTQYF
NA	TRBV15	TRBJ1-1	NA	TGTGCCACCAGCAGAGAACGAACAGCTGAAGCTTTCTTT	CATSRERTAEAFF
NA	TRBV19	TRBJ1-1	NA	TGTGCCAGTAGCCCACAACCCTCTCGATTTGAAGCTTTCTTT	CASSPQPSRFEAFF
TRBD1	TRBV18	TRBJ2-1	NA	TGTGCCAGCTCACCAGACAGGGTTGGGGATGAGCAGTTCTTC	CASSPDRVGDEQFF
NA	TRBV6-5	TRBJ1-2	NA	TGTGCCAGTTTACCGAGCAAGAACTATGGCTACACCTTC	CASLPSKNYGYTF
TRBD2	TRBV5-6	TRBJ2-7	NA	TGTGCCAGCAGCTTTGGGGGGGGCGAGCAGTACTTC	CASSFGGGEQYF
TRBD2	TRBV5-1	TRBJ2-3	once	TGCGCCAGCAGCTGGACAGCGGGGGCCACAGATACGCAGTATTTT	CASSWTAGATDTQYF